What follows is one T cell receptor (beta chain) and its context. Other DNA sequences in the sample encode the same CDR3. The sample originates from a study of control samples from healthy donors and cancer patients. Only in-frame clones appear in the TCRdb table, and some are missing; sequencing was by immunoSEQ multiplex PCR. The sample yields around 120,000 clones, approximately 89% seen once. The V gene's germline CDR1 is SGHRS and CDR2 YFSETQ. V was trimmed by 5 bases and J by 2 bases, leaving 10 bases between them. CDR3 length: 13 amino acids. Material: blood. The chain carries TRBV5-1 and TRBJ1-2, with D unclear. The receptor was derived from a man aged 55 to 70 in good health. CDR3 in amino acids: CASSLPGNYGYTF. In nucleotides, the CDR3 is TGCGCCAGCAGTCTCCCCGGGAACTATGGCTACACCTTC.